This T cell receptor beta chain was sequenced during a study of OX40 agonist ivuxolimab in advanced cancers. Whole-study context: Dosing consisted of intravenous ivuxolimab at 0.01 to 10 mg/kg every 2 weeks.

Sequencing used immunoSEQ multiplex PCR; TCRdb keeps in-frame clones, though not all of them. The sample has 65,000 to 80,000 clones, approximately 80% seen once. About this clone itself: Its antigen is as yet unknown.

Autoimmune disease history or systemic immunosuppression meant exclusion. Study-wide results and limits: At doses 0.1 to 3.0 mg/kg, CD4+ and CD8+ clones expanded. Several nonresponders also turned out to have low normalized T-cell clonal expansion.

This sequence originates from an adult with an advanced solid tumor such as melanoma, head and neck, liver or kidney cancer. Sequencing used CD4+ or CD8+ T cells sorted from blood, obtained in a trial of the OX40 agonist ivuxolimab.

The DNA for the CDR3 is TGTGCCAGCAGCTTAAATGGAGGACAGGGGGCTGAAGCTTTCTTT. Translated: CASSLNGGQGAEAFF. The chain is built from TRBV11-2 and TRBJ1-1; 10 nucleotides agree with TRBD1. Germline trimming cut 2 bases from V and 6 bases from J; bases unmatched to any gene: 6. This CDR3 comprises 15 residues. The V gene's germline CDR1 is SGHAT and CDR2 FQNNGV.